This T cell receptor beta chain was profiled in a study of blood T cell repertoires in COVID-19. This clone has a handful of counts. The assay was immunoSEQ multiplex PCR, and TCRdb's table has in-frame clones only and misses some. The table has about 140,000 clones, 84% seen once. The CDR3 is made up of 13 amino acids. V was trimmed by 3 bases and J by 1 base, leaving 4 bases between them. Germline CDR1 is LNHDA and CDR2 is SQIVND (reference sequence). Specimen: peripheral blood. The chain links TRBV19 to TRBJ1-5; D remains ambiguous. The source is a human donor in a cohort sampled during active COVID-19. For the CDR3, the DNA is TGTGCCAGTAGTATGGAGAGCAATCAGCCCCAGCATTTT. This codes for CASSMESNQPQHF.